This TCR beta chain was sequenced for a study of shared clonotypes between healthy human individuals (dated by TCRdb to 2019 to 2021). A note on the overall study: A couple of women and three men aged 18 to 49 years were included in the cohort. For each donor, CD4 naive and CD4 memory were each run on three plates, CD8 naive on two plates, and CD8 memory on one plate. To estimate repertoire size and how much clonotype sharing occurs between individuals, the study deeply sequenced the blood TCR repertoires of about five healthy adults. Different laboratories and diverse techniques were used to prepare libraries and sequence TCR repertoires, to increase sequencing depth and limit assay-specific biases. Leukapheresis yielded between about 0.85 and 9 billion PBMCs per donor.

Using the deep immunoSEQ assay, TCR CDR3 regions were amplified from genomic DNA by multiplex PCR. Extracted genomic DNA from each cell subset was spread evenly across all wells of several immunoSEQ 96-well plates, with each plate serving as a replicate. Each replicate PCR for sorted subsets received about 180 ng genomic DNA, equal to roughly 29,000 T cell genomes. Purified libraries were measured with a Qubit 3.0 fluorometer, size-checked on a Bioanalyzer 2100, and measured again with the KAPA Library Quantification kit. Every immunoSEQ 96-well plate was sequenced on a dedicated single-read 150-cycle Illumina NextSeq 550 flow cell. The original methods were these. Because the immunoSEQ output held only junctional sequences and lacked quality scores, the filtering could not match the filtering applied to full-length reads. Sequences were annotated with PyIR, a Python wrapper for IgBLAST v1.9, using IMGT germline references to assign V/J genes and CDR3. Reads were filtered out if the reads had weak V/J assignments (E-value above 1e-6), no CDR3, stop codons, out-of-frame junctions, or ambiguous translated residues. V3J clonotypes were defined by identical inferred V gene, J gene, and CDR3 amino acid sequence. The percentage overlap between two repertoires was calculated by dividing the number of shared unique clonotypes by the size of the smaller repertoire. RTK rarefaction, the Chao1 estimator, and Recon v2.1 estimates of unobserved clonotypes were used to assess repertoire richness. OLGA was used to compute generation probabilities for all TCRbeta clonotypes that the gDNA method yielded from a few donors. TCRdb provides this immuneACCESS table in a form limited to in-frame rearrangements. Some clones are lacking; in checked studies, under half of them reflect an unresolved V gene, and why the rest are absent is not known. That table furnishes V, J and clone size, whereas the DNA furnished D and trimming. For this sample the table gives around 600,000 clones, of which about 98% were detected only once. The ten most abundant clones make up around 0.3% of the sample.

The germline ends are 15 bases apart after V is trimmed by 0 bases and J by 6 bases. The CDR3 runs 15 residues from the cysteine to the phenylalanine. Only CDR3 DNA remains: 45 bases, in frame from the first base. The germline V gene sets CDR1 to ENHRY and CDR2 to SYGVKD. Comment on this clone: The target of this receptor is not known. Base qualities were left out, and no much larger clone turns up one base away.

Findings and caveats that apply to the study as a whole: Higher generation probabilities were observed for clonotypes shared by all four sorted-subset donors than for non-shared clonotypes. Sampling was restricted to blood, and TCR repertoires in tissues likely differ from the TCR repertoires found in blood. Pairwise subsampling indicated that sequencing depth was expected to affect the degree of clonotype sharing among donors. Sharing across a few donors was observed for approximately 5% of naive CD4, over 3% of naive CD8, 2% to 2.5% of memory CD4, and around 0.42% of memory CD8 clonotypes. Incomplete sequencing was indicated by rarefaction of sorted-subset datasets, despite the large sequencing depth. Estimated clonotype richness was generally larger for naive than for memory subsets. The small number of donors limited the genetic and exposure-history diversity represented.

CD8 naive samples were CD45RO-negative cells positively selected for CCR7, giving a CD45RA+CCR7+ population that excluded TemRA cells. The donors were healthy, HIV-negative adults who had no recently reported acute infections or vaccinations. Every donor was a Caucasian adult living in Nashville, Tennessee, USA. After blood collection by leukapheresis, PBMCs were isolated using Ficoll-Histopaque density gradient centrifugation and then cryopreserved in the vapor phase of liquid nitrogen. Analytical flow cytometry was used to check the purity and quantity of each magnetically sorted T cell population. Genomic DNA was isolated from every sorted fraction and measured by UV absorbance on a Nanodrop 2000c.

The rearranged segments are TRBV10-3 and TRBJ2-7; the best D guess is TRBD1, with 5 bases matching. This clonotype originated in a man aged 25 to 40 in good health. Sequencing input: naive CD8+ T cells sorted from blood. The label giving this sample's cell subset or site can be read as: CD45RA+CCR7+. DNA sequence: TGTGCCATCAGTGAGTCTGGCGACAGTTGGTCCGAGCAGTACTTC. Translation gives CAISESGDSWSEQYF.